The clone carrying this TCR beta chain showed up just a few times. This record belongs to a study of T cells in Graves' hyperthyroidism and ophthalmopathy. With 8 bases removed from V and 4 bases from J, the gap between germline ends came to 15 bases. The CDR3 sequence is 15 residues long. The germline gives CDR1 SNHLY, CDR2 FYNNEI. Researchers amplified the TCR beta CDR3 regions from RNA transcripts. In the first-round RT-PCR of the TCR CDR3, the HTBI primer set was used. TCRdb called the multiplex PCR reads again in MiXCR, with one record for every CDR3 protein. Here the sample spans about 360,000 distinct CDR3 sequences, around 14% being singletons.

The chain is built from TRBV2 and TRBJ2-6; D gene unclear. This sequence was found in a woman between 18 and 30 years old with Graves' hyperthyroidism. The sequencing input was blood. The CDR3 here is CASSASSSGANVLTF. CDR3 bases: TGTGCCAGCTCGGCCAGTTCCTCCGGGGCCAACGTCCTGACTTTC.